This section outlines one T cell receptor beta chain sequence together with its context. The source of the sample is a study of response to subunit inactivated influenza vaccine. TCRdb used MiXCR to reprocess the RT-PCR reads, holding one entry per CDR3 protein. The sample has around 250,000 distinct CDR3 sequences; 9% to 15% are singletons. Looked up from germline, CDR1 is LGHNA and CDR2 is YNFKEQ. Deletions cut 0 bases from V and 10 bases from J, with 11 bases between. CDR3 length: 13 amino acids. The sequence came from a man aged 45-65 years who received an inactivated influenza vaccine. The source was non-naive T cells sorted from PBMCs, collected 14 to 15 days before vaccination. This rearrangement joins TRBV4-2 to TRBJ2-3; D ambiguous. CDR3 in amino acids: CASSQELRTAQYF. The CDR3 nucleotides read TGTGCCAGCAGCCAAGAGCTCCGGACGGCGCAGTATTTT.